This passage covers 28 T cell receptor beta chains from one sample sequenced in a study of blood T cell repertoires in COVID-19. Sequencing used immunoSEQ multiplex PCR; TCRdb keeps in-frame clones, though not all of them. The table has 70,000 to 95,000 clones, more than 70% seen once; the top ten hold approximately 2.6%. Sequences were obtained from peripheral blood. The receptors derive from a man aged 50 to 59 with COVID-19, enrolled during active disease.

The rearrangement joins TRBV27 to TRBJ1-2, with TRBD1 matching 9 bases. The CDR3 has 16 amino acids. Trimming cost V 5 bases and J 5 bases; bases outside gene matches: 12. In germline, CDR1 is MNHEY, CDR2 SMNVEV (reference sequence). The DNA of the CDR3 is TGTGCCAGCAGTCACGGGACAGGGTGGGGAATATATGGCTACACCTTC. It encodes CASSHGTGWGIYGYTF.

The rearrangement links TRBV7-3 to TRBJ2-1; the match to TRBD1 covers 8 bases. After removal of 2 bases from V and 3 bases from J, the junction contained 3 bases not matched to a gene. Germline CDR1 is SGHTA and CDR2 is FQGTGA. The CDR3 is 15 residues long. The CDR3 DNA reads TGTGCCAGCAGCTTAGGCAGGGGGCTCTACAATGAGCAGTTCTTC. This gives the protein CASSLGRGLYNEQFF.

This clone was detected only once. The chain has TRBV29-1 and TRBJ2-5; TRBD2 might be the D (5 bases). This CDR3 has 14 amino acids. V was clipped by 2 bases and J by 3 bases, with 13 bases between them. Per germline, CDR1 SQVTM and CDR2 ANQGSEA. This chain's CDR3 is CSVEIGDLKETQYF. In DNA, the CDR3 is TGCAGCGTTGAAATCGGGGATCTAAAAGAGACCCAGTACTTC.

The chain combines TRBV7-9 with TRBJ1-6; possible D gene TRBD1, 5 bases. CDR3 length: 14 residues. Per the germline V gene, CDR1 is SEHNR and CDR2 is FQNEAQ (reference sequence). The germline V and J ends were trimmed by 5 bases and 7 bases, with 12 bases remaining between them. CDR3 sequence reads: CASSTADRNSPLHF. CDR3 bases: TGTGCCAGCAGCACAGCAGACAGAAATTCACCCCTCCACTTT.

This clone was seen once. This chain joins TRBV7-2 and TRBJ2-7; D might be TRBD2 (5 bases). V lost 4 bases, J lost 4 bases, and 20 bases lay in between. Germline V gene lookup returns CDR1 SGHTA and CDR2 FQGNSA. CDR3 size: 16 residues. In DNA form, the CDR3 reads TGTGCCAGCAGCTATCAGGCGCGAGCGGACCTTTACGAGCAGTACTTC. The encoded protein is CASSYQARADLYEQYF. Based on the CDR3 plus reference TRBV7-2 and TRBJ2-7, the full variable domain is GAGVSQSPSNKVTEKGKDVELRCDPISGHTALYWYRQSLGQGLEFLIYFQGNSAPDKSGLPSDRFSAERTGGSVSTLTIQRTQQEDSAVYLCASSYQARADLYEQYFGPGTRLTVT.

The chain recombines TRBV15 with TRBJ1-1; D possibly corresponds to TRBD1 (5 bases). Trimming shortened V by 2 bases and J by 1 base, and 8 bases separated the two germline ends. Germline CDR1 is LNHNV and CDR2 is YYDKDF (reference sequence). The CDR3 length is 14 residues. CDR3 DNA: TGTGCCACCAGCAGACCCAGGGCGAACACTGAAGCTTTCTTT. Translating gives CATSRPRANTEAFF.

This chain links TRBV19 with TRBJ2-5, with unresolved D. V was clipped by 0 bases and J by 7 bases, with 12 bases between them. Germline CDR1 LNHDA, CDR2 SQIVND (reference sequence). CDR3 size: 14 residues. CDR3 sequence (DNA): TGTGCCAGTAGTATAGAAGGTGGCAGGCGGACCCAGTACTTC. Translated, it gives CASSIEGGRRTQYF.

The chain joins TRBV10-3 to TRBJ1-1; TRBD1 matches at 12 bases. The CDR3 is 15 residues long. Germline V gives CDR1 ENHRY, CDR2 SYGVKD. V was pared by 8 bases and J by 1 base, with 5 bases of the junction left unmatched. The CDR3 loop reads CAIGTGGASNTEAFF. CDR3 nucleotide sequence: TGTGCCATCGGGACAGGGGGCGCTTCGAACACTGAAGCTTTCTTT.

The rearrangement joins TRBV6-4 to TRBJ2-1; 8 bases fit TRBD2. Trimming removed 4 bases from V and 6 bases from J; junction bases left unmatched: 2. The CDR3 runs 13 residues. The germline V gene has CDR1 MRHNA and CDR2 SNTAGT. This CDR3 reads CASSAGTSNEQFF. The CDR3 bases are TGTGCCAGCAGTGCCGGGACTAGCAATGAGCAGTTCTTC.

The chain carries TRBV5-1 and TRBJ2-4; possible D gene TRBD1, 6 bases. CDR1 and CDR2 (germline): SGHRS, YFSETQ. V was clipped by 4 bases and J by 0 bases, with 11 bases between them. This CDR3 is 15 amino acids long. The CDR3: CASSLGHLAKNIQYF. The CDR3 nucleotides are TGCGCCAGCAGCCTGGGACACTTAGCCAAAAACATTCAGTACTTC. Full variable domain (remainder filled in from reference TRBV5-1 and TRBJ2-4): KAGVTQTPRYLIKTRGQQVTLSCSPISGHRSVSWYQQTPGQGLQFLFEYFSETQRNKGNFPGRFSGRQFSNSRSEMNVSTLELGDSALYLCASSLGHLAKNIQYFGAGTRLSVL.

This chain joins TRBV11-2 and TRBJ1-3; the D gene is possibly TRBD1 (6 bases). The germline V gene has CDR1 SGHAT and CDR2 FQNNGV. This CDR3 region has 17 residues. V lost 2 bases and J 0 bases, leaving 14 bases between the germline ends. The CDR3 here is CASSLRQGPSSGNTIYF. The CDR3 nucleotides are TGTGCCAGCAGCTTACGGCAGGGGCCGAGCTCTGGAAACACCATATATTTT.

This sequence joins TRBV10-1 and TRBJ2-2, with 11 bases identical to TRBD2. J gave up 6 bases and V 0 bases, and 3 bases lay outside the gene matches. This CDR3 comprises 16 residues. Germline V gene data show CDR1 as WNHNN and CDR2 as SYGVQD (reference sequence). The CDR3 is CASSESSGGAAGELFF. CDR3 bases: TGCGCCAGCAGTGAGTCTAGCGGGGGGGCGGCCGGGGAGCTGTTTTTT.

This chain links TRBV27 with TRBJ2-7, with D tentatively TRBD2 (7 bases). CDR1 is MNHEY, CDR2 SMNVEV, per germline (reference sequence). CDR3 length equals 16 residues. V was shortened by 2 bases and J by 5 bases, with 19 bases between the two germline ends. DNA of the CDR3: TGTGCCAGCAGTTTAGGGGGGGGCCCATTTCTGCACGAGCAGTACTTC. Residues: CASSLGGGPFLHEQYF.

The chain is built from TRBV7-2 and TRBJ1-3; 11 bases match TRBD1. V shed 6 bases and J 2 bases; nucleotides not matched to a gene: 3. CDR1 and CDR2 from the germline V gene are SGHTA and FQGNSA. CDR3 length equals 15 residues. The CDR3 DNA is TGTGCCAGCAGTCGGGACAGGGGGACTGGAAACACCATATATTTT. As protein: CASSRDRGTGNTIYF. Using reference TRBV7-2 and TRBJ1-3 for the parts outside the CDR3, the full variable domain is GAGVSQSPSNKVTEKGKDVELRCDPISGHTALYWYRQSLGQGLEFLIYFQGNSAPDKSGLPSDRFSAERTGGSVSTLTIQRTQQEDSAVYLCASSRDRGTGNTIYFGEGSWLTVV.

The CDR3 protein is CAIVTGTQYF. The CDR3 DNA sequence: TGTGCCATCGTGACAGGGACGCAGTATTTT. The chain has TRBV21-1 and TRBJ2-3; the D call in the table, TRBD1, was not verified against the DNA. TRBV21-1 is flagged as a pseudogene. This CDR3 region has 10 residues.

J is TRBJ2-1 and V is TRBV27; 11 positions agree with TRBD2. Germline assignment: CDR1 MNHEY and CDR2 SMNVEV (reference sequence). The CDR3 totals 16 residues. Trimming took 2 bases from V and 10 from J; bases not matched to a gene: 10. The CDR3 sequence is CASSLLAGGRKGEQFF. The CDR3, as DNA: TGTGCCAGCAGTTTACTAGCGGGGGGCCGAAAAGGCGAGCAGTTCTTC.

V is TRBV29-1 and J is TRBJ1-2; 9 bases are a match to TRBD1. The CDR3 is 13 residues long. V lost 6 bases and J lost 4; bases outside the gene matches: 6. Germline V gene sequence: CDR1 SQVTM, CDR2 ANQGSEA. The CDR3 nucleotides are TGCAGCGTCCCCGACAGGGGGGGCTATGGCTACACCTTC. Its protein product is CSVPDRGGYGYTF.

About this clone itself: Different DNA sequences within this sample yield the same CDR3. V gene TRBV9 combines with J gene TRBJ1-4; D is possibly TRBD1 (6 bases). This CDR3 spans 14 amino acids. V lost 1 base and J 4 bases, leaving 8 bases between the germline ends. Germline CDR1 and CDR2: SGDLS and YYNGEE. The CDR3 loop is CASSVTQGNEKLFF. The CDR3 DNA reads TGTGCCAGCAGCGTAACACAGGGTAATGAAAAACTGTTTTTT.

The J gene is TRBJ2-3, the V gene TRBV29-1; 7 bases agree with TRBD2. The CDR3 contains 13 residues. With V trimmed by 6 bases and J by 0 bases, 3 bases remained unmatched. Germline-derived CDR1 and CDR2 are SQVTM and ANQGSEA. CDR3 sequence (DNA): TGCAGCGTCCAGCGGGGTAGCACAGATACGCAGTATTTT. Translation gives CSVQRGSTDTQYF.

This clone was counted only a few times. CDR3: CATSSRQGTDSPLHF. CDR3 coding DNA: TGTGCCACCAGCAGTCGACAGGGGACGGATTCACCCCTCCACTTT. This rearrangement joins TRBV15 to TRBJ1-6; 8 bases line up with TRBD1. This CDR3 has 15 amino acids. CDR1 and CDR2 (germline): LNHNV, YYDKDF (reference sequence). V shed 3 bases, J shed 8 bases, and the junction held 6 bases outside the gene matches.

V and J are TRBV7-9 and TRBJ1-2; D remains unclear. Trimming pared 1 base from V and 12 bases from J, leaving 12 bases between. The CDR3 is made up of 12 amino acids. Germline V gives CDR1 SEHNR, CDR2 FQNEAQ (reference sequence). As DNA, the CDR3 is TGTGCCAGCAGCTTAGAAACGGGGTCCCACACCTTC. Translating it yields CASSLETGSHTF.

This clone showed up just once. CDR3 in DNA: TGTGCCAGCAGCTTCCAGGGCAAATCACCCCTCCACTTT. Protein: CASSFQGKSPLHF. The V and J genes are TRBV7-2 and TRBJ1-6; D is perhaps TRBD1 (5 bases). Trimming pared 3 bases from V and 10 bases from J, leaving 10 bases between. Germline V gene data show CDR1 as SGHTA and CDR2 as FQGNSA. This CDR3 has 13 amino acids.

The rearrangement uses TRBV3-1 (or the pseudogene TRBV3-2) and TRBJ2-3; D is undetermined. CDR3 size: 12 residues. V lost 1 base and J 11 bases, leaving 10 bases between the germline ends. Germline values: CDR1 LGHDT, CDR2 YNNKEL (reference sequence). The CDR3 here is CASSQANYKQYF. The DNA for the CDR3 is TGTGCCAGCAGCCAAGCAAACTACAAGCAGTATTTT.

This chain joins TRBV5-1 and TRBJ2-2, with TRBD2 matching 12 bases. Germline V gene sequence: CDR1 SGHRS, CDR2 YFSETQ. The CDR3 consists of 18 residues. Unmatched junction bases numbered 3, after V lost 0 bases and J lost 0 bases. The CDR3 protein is CASSLGLAGAANTGELFF. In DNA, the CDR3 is TGCGCCAGCAGCTTGGGACTAGCGGGGGCCGCGAACACCGGGGAGCTGTTTTTT. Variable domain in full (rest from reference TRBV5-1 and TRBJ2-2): KAGVTQTPRYLIKTRGQQVTLSCSPISGHRSVSWYQQTPGQGLQFLFEYFSETQRNKGNFPGRFSGRQFSNSRSEMNVSTLELGDSALYLCASSLGLAGAANTGELFFGEGSRLTVL.

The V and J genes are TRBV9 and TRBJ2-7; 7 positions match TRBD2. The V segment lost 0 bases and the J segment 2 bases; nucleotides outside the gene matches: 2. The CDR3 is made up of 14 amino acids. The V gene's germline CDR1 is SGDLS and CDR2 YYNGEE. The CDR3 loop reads CASSVGAGAYEQYF. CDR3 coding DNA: TGTGCCAGCAGCGTAGGGGCGGGGGCCTACGAGCAGTACTTC.

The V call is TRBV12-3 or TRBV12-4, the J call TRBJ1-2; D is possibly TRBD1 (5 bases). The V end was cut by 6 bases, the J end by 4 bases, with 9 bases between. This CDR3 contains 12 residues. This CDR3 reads CASSRDSYGYTF. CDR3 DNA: TGTGCCAGCAGCCGTGACAGCTATGGCTACACCTTC.

DNA of the CDR3: TGTGCCAGCAGCTTAATTCCAGGACTCTCTGGAAACACCATATATTTT. The encoded protein is CASSLIPGLSGNTIYF. The chain combines TRBV5-5 with TRBJ1-3, with unresolved D. The germline gives CDR1 SGHKS, CDR2 YYEKEE (reference sequence). This CDR3 region has 16 residues. V was clipped by 2 bases and J by 0 bases, with 12 bases between them.

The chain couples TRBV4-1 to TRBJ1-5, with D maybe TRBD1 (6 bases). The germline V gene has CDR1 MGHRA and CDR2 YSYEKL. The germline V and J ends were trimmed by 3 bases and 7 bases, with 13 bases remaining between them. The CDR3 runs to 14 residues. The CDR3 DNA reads TGCGCCAGCAGCCATGCACAGGGTGAGCAGCCCCAGCATTTT. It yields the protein CASSHAQGEQPQHF.